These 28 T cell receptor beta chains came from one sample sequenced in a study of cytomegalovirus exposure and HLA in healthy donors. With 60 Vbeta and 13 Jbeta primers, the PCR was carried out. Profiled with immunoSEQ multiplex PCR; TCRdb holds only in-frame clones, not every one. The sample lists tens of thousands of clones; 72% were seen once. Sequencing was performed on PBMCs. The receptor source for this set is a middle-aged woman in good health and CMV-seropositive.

The CDR3, as DNA: TGTGCCAGCAGCTCGGGAGGGAGGGTGGATTCACCCCTCCACTTT. Translating it yields CASSSGGRVDSPLHF. V usage is TRBV28 and J usage is TRBJ1-6; the D is unclear. The CDR3 is made up of 15 amino acids. Germline CDR1 is MDHEN and CDR2 is SYDVKM. V gave up 6 bases and J gave up 8 bases, with 17 bases separating them. The complete variable domain, with remaining parts taken from reference TRBV28 and TRBJ1-6, reads DVKVTQSSRYLVKRTGEKVFLECVQDMDHENMFWYRQDPGLGLRLIYFSYDVKMKEKGDIPEGYSVSREKKERFSLILESASTNQTSMYLCASSSGGRVDSPLHFGNGTRLTVT.

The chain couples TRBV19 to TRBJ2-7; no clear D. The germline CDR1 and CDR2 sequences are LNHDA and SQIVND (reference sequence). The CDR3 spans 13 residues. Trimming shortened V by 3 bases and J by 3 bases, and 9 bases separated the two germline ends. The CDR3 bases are TGTGCCAGTAGTATTGCCAGATACTACGAGCAGTACTTC. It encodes CASSIARYYEQYF.

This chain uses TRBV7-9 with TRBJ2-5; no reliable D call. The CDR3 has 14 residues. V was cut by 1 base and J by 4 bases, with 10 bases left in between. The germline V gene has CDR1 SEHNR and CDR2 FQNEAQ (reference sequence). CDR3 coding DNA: TGTGCCAGCAGCTTAGGAGAAGCCGGAGAGACCCAGTACTTC. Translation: CASSLGEAGETQYF.

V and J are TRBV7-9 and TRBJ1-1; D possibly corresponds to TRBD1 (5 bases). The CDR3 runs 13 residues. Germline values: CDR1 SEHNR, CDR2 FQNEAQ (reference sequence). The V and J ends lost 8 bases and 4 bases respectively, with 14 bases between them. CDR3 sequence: CASLEGRATEAFF. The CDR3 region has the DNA TGTGCCAGCCTCGAGGGGAGGGCCACTGAAGCTTTCTTT.

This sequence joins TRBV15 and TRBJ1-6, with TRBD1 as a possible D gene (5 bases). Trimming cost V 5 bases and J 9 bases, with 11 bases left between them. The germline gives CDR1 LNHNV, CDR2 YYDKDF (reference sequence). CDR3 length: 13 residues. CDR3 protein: CATSLTVSSPLHF. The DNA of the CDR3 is TGTGCCACCAGCCTGACAGTTTCTTCACCCCTCCACTTT.

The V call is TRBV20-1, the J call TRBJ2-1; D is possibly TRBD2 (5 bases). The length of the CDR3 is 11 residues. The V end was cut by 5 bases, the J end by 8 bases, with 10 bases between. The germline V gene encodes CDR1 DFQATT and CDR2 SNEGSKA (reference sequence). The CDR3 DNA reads TGCAGTGCTGGGTCCGGGGATGAGCAGTTCTTC. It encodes CSAGSGDEQFF.

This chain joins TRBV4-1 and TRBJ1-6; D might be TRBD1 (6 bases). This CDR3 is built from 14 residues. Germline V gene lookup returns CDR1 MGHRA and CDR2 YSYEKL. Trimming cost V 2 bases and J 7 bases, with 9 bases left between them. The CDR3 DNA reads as TGCGCCAGCAGCCAATTCGGGACAAATTCACCCCTCCACTTT. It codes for CASSQFGTNSPLHF.

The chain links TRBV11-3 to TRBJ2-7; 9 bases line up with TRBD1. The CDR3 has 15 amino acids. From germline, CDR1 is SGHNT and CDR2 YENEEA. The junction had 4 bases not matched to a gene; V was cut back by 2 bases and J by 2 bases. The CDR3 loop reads CASSLNRDRAYEQYF. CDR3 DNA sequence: TGTGCCAGCAGCTTAAACCGGGACAGGGCCTACGAGCAGTACTTC.

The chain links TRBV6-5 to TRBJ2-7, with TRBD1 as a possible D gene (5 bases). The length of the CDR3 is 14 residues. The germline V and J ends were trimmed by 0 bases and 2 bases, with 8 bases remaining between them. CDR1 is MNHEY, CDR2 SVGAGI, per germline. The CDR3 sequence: CASSYSRQTYEQYF. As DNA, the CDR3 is TGTGCCAGCAGTTACTCTCGACAGACCTACGAGCAGTACTTC.

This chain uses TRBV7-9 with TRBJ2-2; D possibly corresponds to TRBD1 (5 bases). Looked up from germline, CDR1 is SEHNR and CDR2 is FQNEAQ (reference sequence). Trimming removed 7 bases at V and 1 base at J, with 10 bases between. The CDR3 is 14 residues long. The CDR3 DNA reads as TGTGCCAGCACCTATAGGGGGAACACCGGGGAGCTGTTTTTT. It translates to CASTYRGNTGELFF.

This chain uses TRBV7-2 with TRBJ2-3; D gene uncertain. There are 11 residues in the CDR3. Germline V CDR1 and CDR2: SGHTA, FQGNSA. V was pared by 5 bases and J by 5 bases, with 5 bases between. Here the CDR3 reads CASSTKDTQYF. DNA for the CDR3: TGTGCCAGCAGCACTAAAGATACGCAGTATTTT.

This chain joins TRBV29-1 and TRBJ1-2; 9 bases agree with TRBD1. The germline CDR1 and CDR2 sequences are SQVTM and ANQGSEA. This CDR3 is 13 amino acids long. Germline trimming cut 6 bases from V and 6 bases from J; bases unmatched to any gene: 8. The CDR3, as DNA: TGCAGCGTATGGACAGGGGAAAGCGATGGCTACACCTTC. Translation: CSVWTGESDGYTF.

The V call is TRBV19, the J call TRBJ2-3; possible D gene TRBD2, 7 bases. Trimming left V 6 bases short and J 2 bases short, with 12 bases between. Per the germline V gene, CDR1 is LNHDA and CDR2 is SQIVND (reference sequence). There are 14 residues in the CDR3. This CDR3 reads CASREGGHTDTQYF. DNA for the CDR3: TGTGCCAGTAGGGAGGGGGGGCACACAGATACGCAGTATTTT.

The CDR3 protein is CASSLQGAEKLFF. The DNA of the CDR3 is TGTGCCAGCAGCCTACAGGGAGCTGAAAAACTGTTTTTT. This chain joins TRBV5-6 and TRBJ1-4, with D perhaps TRBD1 (6 bases). Germline-derived CDR1 and CDR2 are SGHDT and YYEEEE. The CDR3 has 13 amino acids. V was shortened by 4 bases and J by 7 bases, with 11 bases between the two germline ends. Full variable domain (rest looked up from reference TRBV5-6 and TRBJ1-4): DAGVTQSPTHLIKTRGQQVTLRCSPKSGHDTVSWYQQALGQGPQFIFQYYEEEERQRGNFPDRFSGHQFPNYSSELNVNALLLGDSALYLCASSLQGAEKLFFGSGTQLSVL.

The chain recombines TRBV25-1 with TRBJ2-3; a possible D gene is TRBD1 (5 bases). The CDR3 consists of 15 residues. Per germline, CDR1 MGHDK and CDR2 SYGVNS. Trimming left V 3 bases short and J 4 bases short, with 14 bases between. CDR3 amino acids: CASSDDRQGADTQYF. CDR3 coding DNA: TGTGCCAGCAGTGACGATAGGCAGGGCGCAGATACGCAGTATTTT.

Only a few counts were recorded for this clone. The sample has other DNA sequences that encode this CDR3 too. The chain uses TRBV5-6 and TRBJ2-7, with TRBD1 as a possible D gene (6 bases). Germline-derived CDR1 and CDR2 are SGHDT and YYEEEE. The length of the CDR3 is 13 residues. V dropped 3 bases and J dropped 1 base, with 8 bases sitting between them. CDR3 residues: CASSSQGSYEQYF. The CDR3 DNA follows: TGTGCCAGCAGCTCACAGGGATCCTACGAGCAGTACTTC.

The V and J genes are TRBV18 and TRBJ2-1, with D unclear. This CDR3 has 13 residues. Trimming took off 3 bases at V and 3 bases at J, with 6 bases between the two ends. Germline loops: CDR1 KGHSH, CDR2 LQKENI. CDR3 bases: TGTGCCAGCTCACCGAGCGTCTACAATGAGCAGTTCTTC. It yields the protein CASSPSVYNEQFF.

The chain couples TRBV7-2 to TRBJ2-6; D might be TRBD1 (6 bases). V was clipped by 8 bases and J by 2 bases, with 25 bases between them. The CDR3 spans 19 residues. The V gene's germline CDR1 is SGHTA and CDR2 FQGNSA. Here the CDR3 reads CASSSPRDNLSPGANVLTF. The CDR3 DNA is TGTGCCAGCTCCTCACCTCGGGACAACCTTTCCCCTGGGGCCAACGTCCTGACTTTC. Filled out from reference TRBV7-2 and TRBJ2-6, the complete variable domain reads GAGVSQSPSNKVTEKGKDVELRCDPISGHTALYWYRQSLGQGLEFLIYFQGNSAPDKSGLPSDRFSAERTGGSVSTLTIQRTQQEDSAVYLCASSSPRDNLSPGANVLTFGAGSRLTVL.

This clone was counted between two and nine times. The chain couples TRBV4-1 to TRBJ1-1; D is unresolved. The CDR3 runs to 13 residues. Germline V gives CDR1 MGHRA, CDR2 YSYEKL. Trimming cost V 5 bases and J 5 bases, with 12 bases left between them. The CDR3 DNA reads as TGCGCCAGCAGCTATGAGCGTGGGACTGAAGCTTTCTTT. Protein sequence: CASSYERGTEAFF.

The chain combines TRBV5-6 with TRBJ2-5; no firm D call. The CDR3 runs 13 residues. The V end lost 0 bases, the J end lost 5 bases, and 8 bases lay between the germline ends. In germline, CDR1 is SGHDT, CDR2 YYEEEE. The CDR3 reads CASSLAGIETQYF. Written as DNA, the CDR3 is TGTGCCAGCAGCTTGGCAGGCATCGAGACCCAGTACTTC.

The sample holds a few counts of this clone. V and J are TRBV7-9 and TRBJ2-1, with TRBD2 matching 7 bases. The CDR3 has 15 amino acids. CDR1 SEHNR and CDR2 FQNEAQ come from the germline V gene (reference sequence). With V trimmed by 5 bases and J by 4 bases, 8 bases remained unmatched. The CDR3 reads CASSPTAGVYNEQFF. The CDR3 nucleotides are TGTGCCAGCAGCCCTACCGCGGGGGTATACAATGAGCAGTTCTTC.

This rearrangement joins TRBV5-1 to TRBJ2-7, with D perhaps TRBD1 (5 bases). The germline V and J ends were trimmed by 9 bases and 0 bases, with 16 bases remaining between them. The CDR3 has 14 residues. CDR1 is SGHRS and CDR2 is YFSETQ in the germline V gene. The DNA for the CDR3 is TGCGCCACCAAACAACAGGTCTCCTCCTACGAGCAGTACTTC. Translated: CATKQQVSSYEQYF.

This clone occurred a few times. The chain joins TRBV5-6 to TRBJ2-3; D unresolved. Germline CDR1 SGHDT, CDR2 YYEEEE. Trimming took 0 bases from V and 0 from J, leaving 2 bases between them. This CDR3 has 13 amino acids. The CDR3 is CASSLVSTDTQYF. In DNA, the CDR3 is TGTGCCAGCAGCTTGGTAAGCACAGATACGCAGTATTTT.

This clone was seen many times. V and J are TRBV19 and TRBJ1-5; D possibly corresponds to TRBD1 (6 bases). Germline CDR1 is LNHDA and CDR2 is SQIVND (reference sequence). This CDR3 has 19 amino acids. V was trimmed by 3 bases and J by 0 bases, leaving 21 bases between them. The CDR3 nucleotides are TGTGCCAGTAGTATTAAGGCAGGGGATCCTAACTATAGCAATCAGCCCCAGCATTTT. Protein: CASSIKAGDPNYSNQPQHF.

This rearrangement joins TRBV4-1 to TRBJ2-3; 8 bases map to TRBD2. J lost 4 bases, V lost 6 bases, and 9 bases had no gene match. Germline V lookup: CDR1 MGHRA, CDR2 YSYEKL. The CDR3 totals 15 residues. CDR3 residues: CASRDGTSGSDTQYF. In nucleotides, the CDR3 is TGCGCCAGCAGGGATGGGACTAGTGGATCAGATACGCAGTATTTT.

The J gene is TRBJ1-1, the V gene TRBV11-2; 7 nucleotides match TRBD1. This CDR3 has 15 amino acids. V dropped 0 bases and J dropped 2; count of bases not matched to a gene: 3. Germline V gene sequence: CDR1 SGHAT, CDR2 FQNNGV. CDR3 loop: CASSLEQGGNTEAFF. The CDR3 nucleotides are TGTGCCAGCAGCTTAGAGCAGGGGGGAAACACTGAAGCTTTCTTT.

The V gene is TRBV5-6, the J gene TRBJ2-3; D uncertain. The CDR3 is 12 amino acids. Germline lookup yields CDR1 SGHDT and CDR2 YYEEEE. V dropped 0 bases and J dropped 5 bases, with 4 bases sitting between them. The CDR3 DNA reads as TGTGCCAGCAGCTTGGCGGGAGATACGCAGTATTTT. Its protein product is CASSLAGDTQYF.

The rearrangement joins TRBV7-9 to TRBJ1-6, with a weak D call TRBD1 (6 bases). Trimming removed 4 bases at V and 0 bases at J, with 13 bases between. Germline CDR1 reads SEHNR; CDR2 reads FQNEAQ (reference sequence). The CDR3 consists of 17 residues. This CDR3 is CASSSGQPSSYNSPLHF. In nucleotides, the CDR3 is TGTGCCAGCAGCTCGGGACAACCGAGCTCCTATAATTCACCCCTCCACTTT. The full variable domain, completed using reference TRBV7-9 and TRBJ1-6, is DTGVSQNPRHKITKRGQNVTFRCDPISEHNRLYWYRQTLGQGPEFLTYFQNEAQLEKSRLLSDRFSAERPKGSFSTLEIQRTEQGDSAMYLCASSSGQPSSYNSPLHFGNGTRLTVT.